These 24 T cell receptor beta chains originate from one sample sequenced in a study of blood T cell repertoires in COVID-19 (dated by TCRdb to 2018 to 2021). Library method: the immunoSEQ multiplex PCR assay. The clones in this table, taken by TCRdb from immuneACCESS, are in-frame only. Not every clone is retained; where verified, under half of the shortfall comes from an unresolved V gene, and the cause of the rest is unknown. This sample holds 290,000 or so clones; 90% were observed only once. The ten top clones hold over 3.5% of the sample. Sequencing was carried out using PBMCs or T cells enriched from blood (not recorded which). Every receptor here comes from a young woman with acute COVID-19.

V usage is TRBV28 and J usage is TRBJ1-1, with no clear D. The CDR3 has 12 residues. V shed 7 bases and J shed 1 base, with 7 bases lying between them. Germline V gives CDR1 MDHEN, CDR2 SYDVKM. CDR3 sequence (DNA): TGTGCCAGCACTACCACGAACACTGAAGCTTTCTTT. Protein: CASTTTNTEAFF. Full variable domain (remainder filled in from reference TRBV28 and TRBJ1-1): DVKVTQSSRYLVKRTGEKVFLECVQDMDHENMFWYRQDPGLGLRLIYFSYDVKMKEKGDIPEGYSVSREKKERFSLILESASTNQTSMYLCASTTTNTEAFFGQGTRLTVV.

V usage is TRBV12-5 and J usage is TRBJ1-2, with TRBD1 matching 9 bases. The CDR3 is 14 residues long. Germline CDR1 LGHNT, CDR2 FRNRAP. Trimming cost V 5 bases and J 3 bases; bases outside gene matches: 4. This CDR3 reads CASGPDRGYYGYTF. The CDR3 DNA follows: TGTGCTAGTGGTCCCGACAGGGGGTACTATGGCTACACCTTC. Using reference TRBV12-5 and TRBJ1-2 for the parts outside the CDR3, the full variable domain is DARVTQTPRHKVTEMGQEVTMRCQPILGHNTVFWYRQTMMQGLELLAYFRNRAPLDDSGMPKDRFSAEMPDATLATLKIQPSEPRDSAVYFCASGPDRGYYGYTFGSGTRLTVV.

Here the CDR3 reads CASGQREGYEQYF. The CDR3 DNA sequence: TGTGCCAGCGGCCAGCGGGAGGGATACGAGCAGTACTTC. J is TRBJ2-7 and V is TRBV12-3 or TRBV12-4; TRBD2 matches 10 bases. Losses at the gene ends were 8 bases for V and 4 bases for J; bases not matched to a gene: 5. This CDR3 contains 13 residues.

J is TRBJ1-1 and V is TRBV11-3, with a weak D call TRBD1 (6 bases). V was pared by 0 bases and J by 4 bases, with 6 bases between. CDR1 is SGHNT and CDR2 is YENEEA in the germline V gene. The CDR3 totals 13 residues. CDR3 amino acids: CASSLDRGTEAFF. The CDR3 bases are TGTGCCAGCAGCTTAGACAGGGGCACTGAAGCTTTCTTT.

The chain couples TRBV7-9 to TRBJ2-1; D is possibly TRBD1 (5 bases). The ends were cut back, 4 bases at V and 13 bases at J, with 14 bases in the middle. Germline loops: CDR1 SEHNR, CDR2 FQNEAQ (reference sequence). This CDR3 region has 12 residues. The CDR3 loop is CASSYPQGFQFF. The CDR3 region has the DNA TGTGCCAGCAGCTACCCGCAGGGCTTTCAGTTCTTC.

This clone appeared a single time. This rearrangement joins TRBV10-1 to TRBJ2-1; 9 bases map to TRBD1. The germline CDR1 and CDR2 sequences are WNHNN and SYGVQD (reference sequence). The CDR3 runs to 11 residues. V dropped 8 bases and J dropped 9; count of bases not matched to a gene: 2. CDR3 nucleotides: TGCGCCAGCGGACAGGGGATTGAGCAGTTCTTC. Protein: CASGQGIEQFF.

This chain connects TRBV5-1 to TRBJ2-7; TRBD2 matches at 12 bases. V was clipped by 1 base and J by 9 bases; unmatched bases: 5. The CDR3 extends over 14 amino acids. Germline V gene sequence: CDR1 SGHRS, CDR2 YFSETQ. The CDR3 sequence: CASSLLTSGSTQYF. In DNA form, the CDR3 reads TGCGCCAGCAGCTTGTTGACTAGCGGGAGTACGCAGTACTTC.

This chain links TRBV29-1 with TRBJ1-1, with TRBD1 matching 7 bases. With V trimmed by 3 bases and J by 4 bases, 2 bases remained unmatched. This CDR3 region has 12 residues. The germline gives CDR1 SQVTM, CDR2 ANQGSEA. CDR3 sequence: CSVEEGATEAFF. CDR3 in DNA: TGCAGCGTTGAGGAGGGGGCCACTGAAGCTTTCTTT.

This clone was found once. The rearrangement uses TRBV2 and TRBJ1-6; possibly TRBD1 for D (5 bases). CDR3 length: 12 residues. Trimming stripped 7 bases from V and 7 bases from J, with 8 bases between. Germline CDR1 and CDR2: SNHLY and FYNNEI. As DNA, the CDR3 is TGTGCCAGCAATCGGGGGAATTCACCCCTCCACTTT. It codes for CASNRGNSPLHF.

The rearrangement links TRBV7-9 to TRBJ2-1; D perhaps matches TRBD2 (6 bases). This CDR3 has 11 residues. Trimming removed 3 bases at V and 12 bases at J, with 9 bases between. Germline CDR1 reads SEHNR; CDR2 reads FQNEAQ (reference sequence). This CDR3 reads CASSLSAGQFF. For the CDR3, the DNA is TGTGCCAGCAGCTTGTCAGCGGGGCAGTTCTTC. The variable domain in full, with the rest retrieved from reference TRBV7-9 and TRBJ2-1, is DTGVSQNPRHKITKRGQNVTFRCDPISEHNRLYWYRQTLGQGPEFLTYFQNEAQLEKSRLLSDRFSAERPKGSFSTLEIQRTEQGDSAMYLCASSLSAGQFFGPGTRLTVL.

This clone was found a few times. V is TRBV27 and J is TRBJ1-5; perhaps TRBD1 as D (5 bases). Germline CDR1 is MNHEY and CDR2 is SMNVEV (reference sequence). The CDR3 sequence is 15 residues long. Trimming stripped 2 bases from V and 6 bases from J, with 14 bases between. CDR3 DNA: TGTGCCAGCAGTTTAAGGGATGGGGCCAGTCAGCCCCAGCATTTT. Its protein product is CASSLRDGASQPQHF.

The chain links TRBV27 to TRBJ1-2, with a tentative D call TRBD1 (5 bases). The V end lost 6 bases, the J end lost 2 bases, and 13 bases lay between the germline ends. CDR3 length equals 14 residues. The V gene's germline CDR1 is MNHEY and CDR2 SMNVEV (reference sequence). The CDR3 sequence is CASSYRDSNYGYTF. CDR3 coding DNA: TGTGCCAGCAGCTACCGGGACTCAAACTATGGCTACACCTTC.

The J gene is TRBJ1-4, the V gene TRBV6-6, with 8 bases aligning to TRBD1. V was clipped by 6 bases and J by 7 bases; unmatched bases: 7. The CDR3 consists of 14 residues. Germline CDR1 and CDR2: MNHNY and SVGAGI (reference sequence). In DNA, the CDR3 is TGTGCCAGCAGATCAGGACAGGGCGCTGAAAAACTGTTTTTT. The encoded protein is CASRSGQGAEKLFF.

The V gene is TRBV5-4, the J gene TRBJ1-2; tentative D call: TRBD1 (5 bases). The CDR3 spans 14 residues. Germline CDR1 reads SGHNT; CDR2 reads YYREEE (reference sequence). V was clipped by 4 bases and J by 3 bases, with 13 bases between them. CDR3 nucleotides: TGTGCCAGCAGCCAGGACATAAACGACTATGGCTACACCTTC. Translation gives CASSQDINDYGYTF.

The CDR3, as DNA: TGTGCCAGCAGCGTAGAAGGCAGGGGTTTTGATAATTCACCCCTCCACTTT. Its protein product is CASSVEGRGFDNSPLHF. The V call is TRBV9, the J call TRBJ1-6, with D possibly matching TRBD1 (6 bases). Trimming took 0 bases from V and 5 from J, leaving 15 bases between them. This CDR3 is built from 17 residues. CDR1 and CDR2 (germline): SGDLS, YYNGEE.

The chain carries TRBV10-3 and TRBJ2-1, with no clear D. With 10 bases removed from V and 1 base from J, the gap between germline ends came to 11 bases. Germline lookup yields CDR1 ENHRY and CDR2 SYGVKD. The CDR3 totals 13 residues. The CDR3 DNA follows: TGTGCCACCGTTGACTCTTCCTACAATGAGCAGTTCTTC. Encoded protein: CATVDSSYNEQFF.

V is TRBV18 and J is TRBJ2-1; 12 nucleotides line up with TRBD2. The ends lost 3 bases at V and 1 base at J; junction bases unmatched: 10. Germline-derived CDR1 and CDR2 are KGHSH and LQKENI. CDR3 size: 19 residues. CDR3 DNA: TGTGCCAGCTCACCGCAATCGTCTAGCGGGAGGGGTTCCTACAATGAGCAGTTCTTC. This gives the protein CASSPQSSSGRGSYNEQFF.

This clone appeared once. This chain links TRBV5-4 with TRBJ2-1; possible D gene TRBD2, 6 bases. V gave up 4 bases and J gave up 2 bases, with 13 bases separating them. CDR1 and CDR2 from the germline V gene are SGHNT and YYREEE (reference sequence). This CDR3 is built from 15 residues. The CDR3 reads CASSPSEGTYNEQFF. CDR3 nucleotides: TGTGCCAGCAGCCCCTCGGAGGGCACCTACAATGAGCAGTTCTTC.

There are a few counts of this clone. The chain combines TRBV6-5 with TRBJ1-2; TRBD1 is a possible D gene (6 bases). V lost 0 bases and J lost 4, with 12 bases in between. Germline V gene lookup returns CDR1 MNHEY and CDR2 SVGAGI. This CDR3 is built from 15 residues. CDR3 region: CASSYSATGAYGYTF. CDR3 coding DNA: TGTGCCAGCAGTTACTCCGCGACAGGAGCCTATGGCTACACCTTC.

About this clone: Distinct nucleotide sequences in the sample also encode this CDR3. The DNA for the CDR3 is TGTGCCAGCAAGGAGGTCTACGAGCAGTACTTC. Protein: CASKEVYEQYF. This chain joins TRBV2 and TRBJ2-7; the D gene is possibly TRBD2 (5 bases). The CDR3 spans 11 residues. The germline CDR1 and CDR2 sequences are SNHLY and FYNNEI. V was pared by 7 bases and J by 3 bases, with 7 bases between.

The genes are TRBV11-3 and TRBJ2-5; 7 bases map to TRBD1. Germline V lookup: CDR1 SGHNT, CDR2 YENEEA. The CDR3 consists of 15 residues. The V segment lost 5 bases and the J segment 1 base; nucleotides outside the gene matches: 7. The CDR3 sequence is CASSILQGIQETQYF. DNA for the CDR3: TGTGCCAGCAGCATTCTACAGGGGATCCAAGAGACCCAGTACTTC.

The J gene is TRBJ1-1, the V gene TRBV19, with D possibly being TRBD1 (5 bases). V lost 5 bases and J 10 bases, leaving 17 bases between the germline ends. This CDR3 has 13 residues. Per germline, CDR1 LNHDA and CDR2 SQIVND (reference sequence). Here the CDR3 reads CASSSRQGGRAFF. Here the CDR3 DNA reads TGTGCCAGTAGTTCCCGGCAGGGTGGACGAGCTTTCTTT.

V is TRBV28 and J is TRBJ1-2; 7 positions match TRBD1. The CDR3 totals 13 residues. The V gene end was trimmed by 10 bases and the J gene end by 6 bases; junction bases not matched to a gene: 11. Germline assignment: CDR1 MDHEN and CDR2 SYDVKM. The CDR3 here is CATPRQGRDGYTF. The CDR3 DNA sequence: TGTGCCACCCCTAGACAGGGAAGAGATGGCTACACCTTC.

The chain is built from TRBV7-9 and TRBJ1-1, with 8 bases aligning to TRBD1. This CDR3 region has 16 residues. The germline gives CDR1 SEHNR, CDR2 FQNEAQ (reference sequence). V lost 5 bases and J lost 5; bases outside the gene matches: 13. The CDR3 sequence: CASSPPLTGEWTEAFF. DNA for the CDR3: TGTGCCAGCAGCCCACCCCTGACAGGGGAGTGGACTGAAGCTTTCTTT.